This T cell receptor beta chain stems from a study of T cell responses to AZD1222 COVID-19 vaccine. In the case of this clone: Antigen specificity is unknown.

There are 14 residues in the CDR3. V was pared by 5 bases and J by 3 bases, with 6 bases of the junction left unmatched. Germline V CDR1 and CDR2: MDHEN, SYDVKM. Study-level points and caveats: Close to half of spike-specific TCRs reportedly recognize unmutated variant regions.

Sequencing was performed with immunoSEQ multiplex PCR; in TCRdb, only in-frame clones are kept and a portion is missing. This sample carries around 88,000 clones, nearly 90% of them seen once, and the ten largest clones take 2.8%. This sequence was found in an adult in good health. The genes are TRBV28 and TRBJ2-7; TRBD2 agrees at 8 bases. The sequenced sample was peripheral blood, obtained on day 0 of MenACWY control vaccination. The CDR3 protein is CASSPGLAGYEQYF. The DNA for the CDR3 is TGTGCCAGCAGTCCGGGGCTAGCGGGCTACGAGCAGTACTTC.